This entry lists 4 T cell receptor beta chains sequenced from one sample in a study of CD8 T cells in Susac syndrome. Random hexamers were used to reverse transcribe the RNA input (about 0.5 to 1 ug). TCRdb reprocessed the immunoSEQ multiplex PCR reads with MiXCR, giving one entry per CDR3 protein. Of about 130,000 distinct CDR3 sequences in the sample, under 95% are singletons; the top ten hold 0.24%. Material for sequencing was CD8+ T cells from PBMCs. Receptors were obtained from a human donor with multiple sclerosis.

The chain combines TRBV29-1 with TRBJ1-1, with D uncertain. Germline CDR1 is SQVTM and CDR2 is ANQGSEA. Between the trimmed V and J ends, which lost 4 bases and 7 bases, there was a span of 13 bases. The CDR3 spans 12 residues. CDR3 residues: CSVVEGHIEAFF. The CDR3 coding sequence is TGCAGCGTTGTTGAGGGCCACATTGAAGCTTTCTTT. The complete variable domain, with remaining parts taken from reference TRBV29-1 and TRBJ1-1, reads SAVISQKPSRDICQRGTSLTIQCQVDSQVTMMFWYRQQPGQSLTLIATANQGSEATYESGFVIDKFPISRPNLTFSTLTVSNMSPEDSSIYLCSVVEGHIEAFFGQGTRLTVV.

The CDR3 protein is CASSQNVYEQYF. The CDR3 DNA reads as TGCGCCAGCAGTCAAAACGTCTACGAGCAGTACTTC. J is TRBJ2-7 and V is TRBV23-1, with D unclear. TRBV23-1 is an open reading frame whose function is uncertain. The ends were cut back, 2 bases at V and 3 bases at J, with 5 bases in the middle. This CDR3 has 12 amino acids.

The gene calls are TRBV28 and TRBJ2-7, with 7 bases that match TRBD2. The ends lost 8 bases at V and 5 bases at J; junction bases unmatched: 15. Germline V CDR1 and CDR2: MDHEN, SYDVKM. The CDR3 contains 15 residues. DNA of the CDR3: TGTGCCAGCGCCGCAGACGGGCCGCGGGGGAACGAGCAGTACTTC. It is translated as CASAADGPRGNEQYF. Full variable domain (remainder filled in from reference TRBV28 and TRBJ2-7): DVKVTQSSRYLVKRTGEKVFLECVQDMDHENMFWYRQDPGLGLRLIYFSYDVKMKEKGDIPEGYSVSREKKERFSLILESASTNQTSMYLCASAADGPRGNEQYFGPGTRLTVT.

This clonotype occurred once. J is TRBJ2-3 and V is TRBV29-1, with a tentative D call TRBD2 (5 bases). V was shortened by 3 bases and J by 4 bases, with 20 bases between the two germline ends. CDR3 length: 16 residues. In germline, CDR1 is SQVTM, CDR2 ANQGSEA. CDR3 sequence (DNA): TGCAGCGTTGATGGATGGGCTAGCTTGGTCGCAGATACGCAGTATTTT. It specifies CSVDGWASLVADTQYF.